These 9 T cell receptor beta chains were all obtained from the same sample, sequenced in a study of cytomegalovirus exposure and HLA in healthy donors (dated by TCRdb to the late 2010s). The receptor library was made with the immunoSEQ multiplex PCR assay. A mixture of 60 forward primers for TCR Vbeta segments and 13 reverse primers for TCR Jbeta segments was used in the multiplex PCR. The table was pulled from immuneACCESS by TCRdb, which kept in-frame rearrangements only. Such tables lose some clones; where checked, under half of the loss comes from unresolved V genes, and the rest has no known cause. This sample has about 180,000 clones in its table, and 55% to 75% of those were observed once. About 2.5% of the sample is taken by the ten largest. The sample comprised PBMCs. The receptors originated from a human donor in good health.

The rearrangement joins TRBV19 to TRBJ1-1; weak D call: TRBD1 (5 bases). The CDR3 spans 12 residues. Looked up from germline, CDR1 is LNHDA and CDR2 is SQIVND (reference sequence). Trimming took 7 bases from V and 4 from J, leaving 10 bases between them. Here the CDR3 reads CASMKGATEAFF. CDR3 nucleotides: TGTGCCAGTATGAAAGGGGCCACTGAAGCTTTCTTT.

This clone has more than one count but fewer than ten. V is TRBV4-3 and J is TRBJ1-2; perhaps TRBD1 as D (5 bases). CDR1 and CDR2 (germline): LGHNA, YSLEER. With 4 bases removed from V and 8 bases from J, the gap between germline ends came to 20 bases. The CDR3 totals 15 residues. The CDR3 here is CASSPQALGRYGYTF. The CDR3 DNA reads TGCGCCAGCAGCCCCCAGGCGTTGGGGCGTTACGGCTACACCTTC.

On this clone: The identical CDR3 is also encoded by other nucleotide sequences in the sample. The V and J genes are TRBV6-6 and TRBJ1-6, with a possible D match to TRBD1 (5 bases). Trimming took off 8 bases at V and 10 bases at J, with 18 bases between the two ends. CDR1 MNHNY and CDR2 SVGAGI come from the germline V gene (reference sequence). The CDR3 consists of 14 residues. CDR3 nucleotide sequence: TGTGCCAGCGGACATGGAGCCACGGGCTCACCCCTCCACTTT. It yields the protein CASGHGATGSPLHF.

The rearrangement joins TRBV7-8 to TRBJ2-3; maybe TRBD1 (6 bases). V lost 5 bases and J lost 0, with 18 bases in between. This CDR3 region has 17 residues. Germline CDR1 reads SGHVS; CDR2 reads FQNEAQ. CDR3 sequence reads: CASSPLEGDPSTDTQYF. The CDR3 DNA reads TGTGCCAGCAGCCCCCTCGAGGGGGACCCTAGCACAGATACGCAGTATTTT.

The rearrangement links TRBV9 to TRBJ1-3, with 8 bases fitting TRBD1. Germline assignment: CDR1 SGDLS and CDR2 YYNGEE. V trimming: 4 bases; J trimming: 0 bases; junction bases outside the gene matches: 12. The CDR3 has 18 amino acids. CDR3 coding DNA: TGTGCCAGCAGCAAATCCCCCGGTACAGGGGGCTCTGGAAACACCATATATTTT. Its translation: CASSKSPGTGGSGNTIYF.

V gene TRBV7-9 combines with J gene TRBJ2-7; tentative D call: TRBD2 (5 bases). Per the germline V gene, CDR1 is SEHNR and CDR2 is FQNEAQ (reference sequence). The CDR3 length is 11 residues. With 5 bases removed from V and 7 bases from J, the gap between germline ends came to 9 bases. This CDR3 is CASSQPGEQYF. The CDR3 region has the DNA TGTGCCAGCAGCCAGCCGGGGGAGCAGTACTTC.

This chain joins TRBV9 and TRBJ2-3; 7 positions match TRBD1. The CDR3 spans 13 residues. Germline-derived CDR1 and CDR2 are SGDLS and YYNGEE. V shed 0 bases, J shed 12 bases, and the junction held 7 bases outside the gene matches. The CDR3 reads CASSVDYQGVQYF. The CDR3 coding sequence is TGTGCCAGCAGCGTAGATTATCAGGGGGTTCAGTATTTT.

This sequence joins TRBV30 and TRBJ2-3, with 10 bases fitting TRBD1. CDR1 GTSNPN and CDR2 SVGIG come from the germline V gene (reference sequence). This CDR3 has 14 amino acids. Trimming at V came to 1 base and at J to 4 bases, leaving 2 bases not matched to a gene. CDR3 coding DNA: TGTGCCTGGAGTGGTGGACAGGGGGCAGATACGCAGTATTTT. Encoded protein: CAWSGGQGADTQYF.

This clone was counted a few times. The CDR3 nucleotides are TGTGCCACTCTTTACAGGGGGAGAGACACTGAAGCTTTCTTT. It translates to CATLYRGRDTEAFF. The rearrangement links TRBV5-4 to TRBJ1-1; 8 bases map to TRBD1. The J segment lost 3 bases and the V segment lost 9 bases, leaving 10 bases of the junction unmatched. In germline, CDR1 is SGHNT, CDR2 YYREEE (reference sequence). The length of the CDR3 is 14 residues.